These 22 T cell receptor beta chains originate from one sample sequenced in a study of cytomegalovirus exposure and HLA in healthy donors. Method: immunoSEQ multiplex PCR; TCRdb's copy keeps in-frame clones and lacks some. The data show around 200,000 clones, about 86% seen once. Source material: PBMCs. These receptor sequences come from a woman under 30 in good health and CMV-seronegative.

This chain's CDR3 is CASSSGQYQNTEAFF. CDR3 sequence (DNA): TGCGCCAGCAGCTCTGGACAGTACCAGAACACTGAAGCTTTCTTT. The chain employs TRBV5-1 and TRBJ1-1, with a weak D call TRBD1 (6 bases). In germline, CDR1 is SGHRS, CDR2 YFSETQ. The CDR3 extends over 15 amino acids. V was trimmed by 3 bases and J by 1 base, leaving 13 bases between them. Full variable domain (missing parts from reference TRBV5-1 and TRBJ1-1): KAGVTQTPRYLIKTRGQQVTLSCSPISGHRSVSWYQQTPGQGLQFLFEYFSETQRNKGNFPGRFSGRQFSNSRSEMNVSTLELGDSALYLCASSSGQYQNTEAFFGQGTRLTVV.

This rearrangement joins TRBV19 to TRBJ1-2, with no clear D. Germline CDR1 reads LNHDA; CDR2 reads SQIVND (reference sequence). This CDR3 has 14 amino acids. Trimming removed 10 bases at V and 0 bases at J, with 15 bases between. CDR3 DNA: TGTGCCACCTCCTGGGCCCAAGCTAACTATGGCTACACCTTC. This codes for CATSWAQANYGYTF.

This chain connects TRBV19 to TRBJ1-2, with 8 bases that match TRBD1. CDR1 is LNHDA and CDR2 is SQIVND in the germline V gene (reference sequence). V was clipped by 10 bases and J by 10 bases; unmatched bases: 11. There are 12 residues in the CDR3. The DNA of the CDR3 is TGTGCCACCAAGGACAGGGCATCCGTCTACACCTTC. Translation gives CATKDRASVYTF.

This chain links TRBV30 with TRBJ1-2; D gene unclear. The CDR3 covers 13 residues. Trimming cost V 1 base and J 4 bases, with 10 bases left between them. Germline CDR1 and CDR2: GTSNPN and SVGIG (reference sequence). CDR3 in DNA: TGTGCCTGGAGTGGGGCCGAAATCTATGGCTACACCTTC. Its translation is CAWSGAEIYGYTF.

The genes are TRBV14 and TRBJ1-3; D gene ambiguous. Germline lookup yields CDR1 SGHDN and CDR2 FVKESK. Trimming cost V 0 bases and J 14 bases, with 14 bases left between them. The CDR3 has 13 amino acids. The DNA for the CDR3 is TGTGCCAGCAGCCAAGATTTGGGAGCCCTCCTATATTTT. Protein product: CASSQDLGALLYF.

This clone was observed a handful of times. V is TRBV21-1 and J is TRBJ2-1; TRBD1 reflects the table's D call only, with no check against the DNA. TRBV21-1 counts as a pseudogene. The CDR3 has 15 residues. The CDR3 spells CASGPGLLRGNEQFF. The CDR3 DNA reads TGTGCCAGCGGCCCGGGACTCCTCAGGGGGAATGAGCAGTTCTTC.

The rearrangement uses TRBV6-1 and TRBJ1-1, with TRBD1 identical over 7 bases. Germline trimming cut 5 bases from V and 5 bases from J; bases unmatched to any gene: 8. In germline, CDR1 is MNHNS, CDR2 SASEGT. The CDR3 extends over 14 amino acids. DNA for the CDR3: TGTGCCAGCAGTTTACAGGGGCTAGGGACTGAAGCTTTCTTT. This codes for CASSLQGLGTEAFF.

The chain couples TRBV7-2 to TRBJ1-3; TRBD1 matches 7 bases. The ends lost 5 bases at V and 4 bases at J; junction bases unmatched: 11. The CDR3 runs to 16 residues. The germline V gene has CDR1 SGHTA and CDR2 FQGNSA. CDR3 sequence reads: CASSRSTTGNGNTIYF. The CDR3 DNA follows: TGTGCCAGCAGCCGATCCACGACAGGGAACGGAAACACCATATATTTT.

CDR3 sequence (DNA): TGTGCCAGCAGCCTACAGACGACAGGGATCTACGAGCAGTACTTC. Encoded protein: CASSLQTTGIYEQYF. The chain couples TRBV11-2 to TRBJ2-7, with 7 bases identical to TRBD1. The CDR3 has 15 residues. Unmatched junction bases numbered 10, after V lost 5 bases and J lost 3 bases. Looked up from germline, CDR1 is SGHAT and CDR2 is FQNNGV.

The J gene is TRBJ2-3, the V gene TRBV7-8; possible D gene TRBD2, 5 bases. V lost 2 bases, J lost 3 bases, and 9 bases lay in between. This CDR3 region has 14 residues. Germline CDR1 SGHVS, CDR2 FQNEAQ. The CDR3 sequence is CASSLRLATDTQYF. CDR3 coding DNA: TGTGCCAGCAGCTTACGTCTAGCAACAGATACGCAGTATTTT.

This sequence joins TRBV27 and TRBJ2-1, with D hard to call. The CDR3 is 15 residues long. CDR1 and CDR2 (germline): MNHEY, SMNVEV (reference sequence). The V end was cut by 4 bases, the J end by 1 base, with 11 bases between. DNA for the CDR3: TGTGCCAGCAGTTCCTCAGGTGGGTCCTACAATGAGCAGTTCTTC. This sequence encodes CASSSSGGSYNEQFF.

The chain carries TRBV29-1 and TRBJ1-2; a possible D gene is TRBD1 (5 bases). Germline CDR1 and CDR2: SQVTM and ANQGSEA. The CDR3 is 13 amino acids. Trimming removed 1 base at V and 8 bases at J, with 14 bases between. The CDR3 reads CSVEAQGLKGYTF. The CDR3 DNA sequence: TGCAGCGTTGAAGCGCAGGGCTTGAAAGGCTACACCTTC.

The rearrangement joins TRBV10-1 to TRBJ2-1; 9 bases line up with TRBD2. The CDR3 is made up of 16 amino acids. Trimming took 6 bases from V and 7 from J; bases not matched to a gene: 13. Germline V CDR1 and CDR2: WNHNN, SYGVQD (reference sequence). The CDR3 nucleotides are TGCGCCAGCAGGGGGACCGTGACTAGCGGAATGAATGAGCAGTTCTTC. Translation: CASRGTVTSGMNEQFF.

The rearrangement joins TRBV28 to TRBJ2-5; D may be TRBD1 (6 bases). The CDR3 contains 14 residues. Trimming shortened V by 5 bases and J by 5 bases, and 15 bases separated the two germline ends. The germline gives CDR1 MDHEN, CDR2 SYDVKM. CDR3 nucleotide sequence: TGTGCCAGCAGTGTTTCAGGGACATGGGAGACCCAGTACTTC. This gives the protein CASSVSGTWETQYF.

The chain recombines TRBV5-6 with TRBJ2-5, with D maybe TRBD1 (7 bases). CDR3 length: 14 amino acids. The V and J ends lost 5 bases and 1 base respectively, with 12 bases between them. Germline V gives CDR1 SGHDT, CDR2 YYEEEE. The CDR3 DNA is TGTGCCAGCAGGGGGGGACAGACCCAAGAGACCCAGTACTTC. Residues: CASRGGQTQETQYF.

CDR3 bases: TGTGCCAGCAGCTTAGTATTGCGGGGGAAGACTGAAGCTTTCTTT. It is translated as CASSLVLRGKTEAFF. The chain has TRBV7-9 and TRBJ1-1, with D perhaps TRBD1 (5 bases). CDR3 length: 15 amino acids. Germline loops: CDR1 SEHNR, CDR2 FQNEAQ (reference sequence). The V and J ends lost 1 base and 5 bases respectively, with 14 bases between them.

The chain employs TRBV4-2 and TRBJ1-2, with D tentatively TRBD1 (5 bases). Germline assignment: CDR1 LGHNA and CDR2 YNFKEQ. CDR3 size: 17 residues. The V end was cut by 0 bases, the J end by 3 bases, with 17 bases between. CDR3 in amino acids: CASSQDHDSRRYYGYTF. For the CDR3, the DNA is TGTGCCAGCAGCCAAGATCATGACAGCCGTCGCTACTATGGCTACACCTTC.

The V call is TRBV5-8, the J call TRBJ2-5, with 12 bases identical to TRBD2. Germline CDR1 SGHTS, CDR2 YDEGEE. The ends lost 5 bases at V and 5 bases at J; junction bases unmatched: 7. The CDR3 loop spans 15 amino acids. The chain's CDR3 is CASSLPGLAGETQYF. The CDR3 DNA sequence: TGTGCCAGCAGTTTACCGGGACTAGCGGGCGAGACCCAGTACTTC.

The V gene is TRBV4-1, the J gene TRBJ1-5; D possibly corresponds to TRBD1 (6 bases). Looked up from germline, CDR1 is MGHRA and CDR2 is YSYEKL. The CDR3 extends over 16 amino acids. V was cut by 0 bases and J by 7 bases, with 16 bases left in between. The CDR3 nucleotides read TGCGCCAGCAGCCAAGAGATACCCAGGGGCGGACAGCCCCAGCATTTT. Amino acids: CASSQEIPRGGQPQHF.

The chain links TRBV19 to TRBJ2-7; the match to TRBD2 covers 13 bases. Germline CDR1 LNHDA, CDR2 SQIVND (reference sequence). The CDR3 totals 16 residues. V shed 3 bases and J 0 bases; nucleotides not matched to a gene: 2. This chain's CDR3 is CASSMGLAGSSYEQYF. The CDR3 DNA follows: TGTGCCAGTAGTATGGGACTAGCGGGGAGCTCCTACGAGCAGTACTTC.

In its sample, this clone was seen once. The chain is built from TRBV28 and TRBJ2-5; 14 bases match TRBD2. CDR1 and CDR2 (germline): MDHEN, SYDVKM. The CDR3 totals 15 residues. After removal of 2 bases from V and 5 bases from J, the junction contained 1 base not matched to a gene. CDR3 residues: CASSLGTSGSETQYF. CDR3 nucleotides: TGTGCCAGCAGTTTAGGGACTAGCGGGAGTGAGACCCAGTACTTC.

The CDR3 sequence: CSVARGQTYEQYF. DNA for the CDR3: TGCAGCGTTGCCCGCGGACAGACCTACGAGCAGTACTTC. The chain carries TRBV29-1 and TRBJ2-7; the D gene is possibly TRBD1 (6 bases). V lost 4 bases, J lost 2 bases, and 12 bases lay in between. Germline V CDR1 and CDR2: SQVTM, ANQGSEA. CDR3 length: 13 amino acids.